This record covers a single T cell receptor beta chain. Its antigen has not been determined. Base qualities are not provided; no much larger clone lies one nucleotide away. The immunoSEQ Assay, a bias-controlled multiplex PCR, was used to amplify TCRbeta CDR3 regions from genomic DNA. In the original analysis: Nucleated cell counts per sample were estimated from amplification of reference gene primers within the assay. To quantify the absolute abundance of each unique TCRbeta CDR3 rearrangement, sequence reads were collapsed and filtered. Productive Simpson clonality was computed per sample as the square root of Simpson's diversity index over productive rearrangements. Held by TCRdb, this immuneACCESS table contains in-frame sequences only and omits some clones. Under half of the omission traces to an unresolved V gene where checked; the cause of the rest is unknown. The D gene and trimming were derived from the DNA, and the V and J assignments and clone size from that table. Recorded for this sample are around 300,000 clones; approximately 88% of them occurred a single time. Around 5% of the sample comes from the top ten.

The sample comes from a study of blood T cell repertoires in COVID-19 (dated by TCRdb to between 2020 and 2021). Some background on the complete study: The collaborator samples originated in the United States, Italy and Spain and spanned the acute and convalescent phases of COVID-19. The material from the prospective study consisted of cDNA or gDNA derived from T cells, B-cell-depleted T cells, or PBMCs. The repertoires were made available in a free public database intended to serve as a resource for research on the immune response to SARS-CoV-2. Where HLA class I and class II types were available, the types were taken from metadata supplied by the sample provider, not from assay-based typing. The sample metadata nearly always contained a de-identified subject ID, COVID-19 status, age in years and sex. The dataset comprised deeply sampled blood TCRbeta repertoires from subjects exposed to, actively infected with, or recovered from COVID-19. The samples were drawn from two sources: the first 160 participants of the ongoing ImmuneRACE study, and approximately 1,300 subjects contributed by 6 global collaborators.

Participants in the prospective study were enrolled through a virtual design, were aged 18 to 89 years, and lived in some 24 United States geographic areas. To assign participants to cohorts, the prospective study relied on clinical history that participants themselves reported in a screening survey and a study questionnaire. ImmuneRACE Cohort 3 recovered participants were defined by two consecutive negative NP/OP PCR tests, healthcare professional clearance, or symptom resolution. Each participant in the prospective study had whole blood, serum and a nasopharyngeal or oropharyngeal swab collected by mobile phlebotomists. Prospective study participants could optionally give additional blood draws and questionnaires over a roughly two-month period. Before DNA extraction, prospective study blood samples were shipped either frozen or at room temperature. General findings and caveats noted by the study authors: Clinical and demographic metadata were provided uncurated, with the amount varying by source and participant.

V has 6 bases trimmed and J has 3 bases trimmed; junction bases matching no gene number 7. For CDR1 and CDR2, the germline V gene (reference sequence) lists LNHNV and YYDKDF. Inclusive of the bounding cysteine and phenylalanine, the CDR3 is 15 residues long. The kept DNA is CDR3 alone, 45 bases in frame from the first base. Sequencing was performed on PBMCs or T cells enriched from blood (not recorded which). This TCR derives from a man aged 30-40 years who had recovered from COVID-19. The sequence is built from TRBV15 and TRBJ2-3, and TRBD2 aligns with 9 junction nucleotides. CDR3 loop: CATSLLAGLTDTQYF. The nucleotide sequence is given as TGTGCCACCAGTCTCCTAGCGGGGCTAACAGATACGCAGTATTTT. Reference TRBV15 and TRBJ2-3 genes cover what lies past the CDR3, so the full variable domain is DAMVIQNPRYQVTQFGKPVTLSCSQTLNHNVMYWYQQKSSQAPKLLFHYYDKDFNNEADTPDNFQSRRPNTSFCFLDIRSPGLGDTAMYLCATSLLAGLTDTQYFGPGTRLTVL.